The 3 T cell receptor beta chains listed next were all sequenced from one sample in a study of cytomegalovirus exposure and HLA in healthy donors. PCR employed 60 Vbeta and 13 Jbeta primers. Assay used: immunoSEQ multiplex PCR; TCRdb lists only in-frame clones, some missing. The sample shows about 98,000 clones, roughly 81% of them seen only once. Material for sequencing was PBMCs. These TCRs come from a man in his forties or fifties in good health and CMV-seronegative.

This sequence joins TRBV6-5 and TRBJ2-7, with TRBD2 as a possible D gene (7 bases). V was trimmed by 0 bases and J by 7 bases, leaving 16 bases between them. The length of the CDR3 is 15 residues. Germline V gene sequence: CDR1 MNHEY, CDR2 SVGAGI. The CDR3 sequence: CASSYSRGGFWEQYF. The CDR3, as DNA: TGTGCCAGCAGTTACTCGAGGGGGGGGTTTTGGGAGCAGTACTTC.

This chain uses TRBV5-1 with TRBJ2-5; 10 nucleotides match TRBD1. Germline-derived CDR1 and CDR2 are SGHRS and YFSETQ. The CDR3 loop spans 15 amino acids. With 4 bases clipped from V and 2 bases from J, the junction kept 5 bases outside the gene matches. The DNA of the CDR3 is TGCGCCAGCAGCAGGGGGGGACAGGGGCAAGAGACCCAGTACTTC. It is translated as CASSRGGQGQETQYF.

The chain links TRBV9 to TRBJ2-5, with D possibly TRBD1 on 5 matching bases. CDR3 length equals 13 residues. In germline, CDR1 is SGDLS, CDR2 YYNGEE. Trimming cost V 1 base and J 4 bases, with 8 bases left between them. CDR3 sequence (DNA): TGTGCCAGCAGCGTATCAGGGATAGAGACCCAGTACTTC. Its translation is CASSVSGIETQYF.